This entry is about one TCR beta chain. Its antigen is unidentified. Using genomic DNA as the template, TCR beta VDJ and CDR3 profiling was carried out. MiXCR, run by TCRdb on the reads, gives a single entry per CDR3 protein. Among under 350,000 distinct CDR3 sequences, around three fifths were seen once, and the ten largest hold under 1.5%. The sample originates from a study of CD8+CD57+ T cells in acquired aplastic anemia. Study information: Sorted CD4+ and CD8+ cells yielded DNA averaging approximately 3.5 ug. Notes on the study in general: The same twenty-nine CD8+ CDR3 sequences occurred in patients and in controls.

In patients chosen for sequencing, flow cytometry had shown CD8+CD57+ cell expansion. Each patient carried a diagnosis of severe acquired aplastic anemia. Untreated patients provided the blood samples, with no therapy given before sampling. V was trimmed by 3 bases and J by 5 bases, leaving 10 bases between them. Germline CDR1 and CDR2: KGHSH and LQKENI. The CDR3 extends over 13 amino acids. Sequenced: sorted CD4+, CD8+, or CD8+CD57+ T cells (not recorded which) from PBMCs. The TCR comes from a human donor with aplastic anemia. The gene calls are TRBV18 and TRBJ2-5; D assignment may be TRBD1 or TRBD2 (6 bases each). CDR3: CASSPGGLETQYF. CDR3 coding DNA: TGTGCCAGCTCACCCGGGGGCCTGGAGACCCAGTACTTC. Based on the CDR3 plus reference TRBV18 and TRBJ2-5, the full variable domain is NAGVMQNPRHLVRRRGQEARLRCSPMKGHSHVYWYRQLPEEGLKFMVYLQKENIIDESGMPKERFSAEFPKEGPSILRIQQVVRGDSAAYFCASSPGGLETQYFGPGTRLLVL.